This T cell receptor beta chain stems from a study of blood T cell repertoires in COVID-19. Background on the study: Both acute and convalescent COVID-19 samples were obtained from the United States, Italy and Spain. Nucleic acid was either cDNA or gDNA, and it came from T cells, B-cell-depleted T cells, or PBMCs.

Germline V gene sequence: CDR1 MNHEY, CDR2 SMNVEV (reference sequence). The CDR3 has 16 amino acids. The germline V and J ends were trimmed by 3 bases and 0 bases, with 12 bases remaining between them. This clone was counted a few times. Seattle patients were enrolled while actively infected and followed longitudinally. In the original analysis: Researchers report that nucleated cell counts were estimated from reference gene primer amplification. Libraries were prepared by immunoSEQ multiplex PCR; TCRdb keeps only in-frame clonotypes and omits some of them. V and J calls and clone size come straight from that table; D and trimming were deduced from the DNA. The table records some 350,000 clones, almost 90% of them present only once.

This sequence joins TRBV27 and TRBJ1-5; D gene ambiguous. The TCR originated in a woman in her 70s with COVID-19, enrolled during active disease. The sample consisted of peripheral blood. CDR3 DNA sequence: TGTGCCAGCAGTTTGGAGGGCCCGTATAGCAATCAGCCCCAGCATTTT. Translated, it gives CASSLEGPYSNQPQHF.